This is a list of T cell receptor beta chains from one sample in a study of CD8 T cells in Susac syndrome. TCRdb ran MiXCR on the immunoSEQ multiplex PCR reads and lists one entry per CDR3 protein. The sample lists about 180,000 distinct CDR3 sequences; approximately 95% were seen once. Material for sequencing was CD8+ T cells from PBMCs. Receptors originate from a human donor with multiple sclerosis. The CDR3 runs from the conserved cysteine through the conserved F or W. The D gene is left open where the match is weak. Only some rows state a clone size, as once, few, many or a class for expanded clones.

TRBJ2-2,.,.,TRBV9,TGTGCCAGCAGCGTATTTGGACAACCGGGTCCGAACACCGGGGAGCTGTTTTTT,CASSVFGQPGPNTGELFF
TRBJ1-6,.,.,TRBV7-9,TGTGCCAGCAGTACCGAGCGCCGGGACATGAGCGATTCACCCCTCCACTTT,CASSTERRDMSDSPLHF
TRBJ2-7,.,.,TRBV5-1,TGCGCCAGCAGCTTAGAGACATACGCCTACGAGCAGTACTTC,CASSLETYAYEQYF
TRBJ2-2,.,.,TRBV30,TGTGCCTGTTACACAGGCTTCGGGGAGCTGTTTTTT,CACYTGFGELFF
TRBJ2-7,.,.,TRBV27,TGTGCCAGCAGTTTAGGCGGGCAAGGGGACGAGCAGTACTTC,CASSLGGQGDEQYF
TRBJ2-7,once,TRBD1,TRBV5-1,TGCGCCAGCAGCTTGGAGGCGACAGGGGGGTTCTACGAGCAGTACTTC,CASSLEATGGFYEQYF
TRBJ2-5,.,TRBD1,TRBV5-1,TGCGCCAGCAGCTTCCGACAGGGTTGGGAGACCCAGTACTTC,CASSFRQGWETQYF
TRBJ1-2,.,.,TRBV27,TGTGCCAGCAGTCACCTGGGGAGTGGGAGCTATGGCTACACCTTC,CASSHLGSGSYGYTF
TRBJ2-1,.,.,TRBV27,TGTGCCAGCAGTCCTACTAGACATGAGCAGTTCTTC,CASSPTRHEQFF
TRBJ2-2,.,TRBD1,TRBV7-8,TGTGCCAGCAGCTTATCCGGGACAGGGTACGCCGGGGAGCTGTTTTTT,CASSLSGTGYAGELFF
TRBJ2-1,.,.,TRBV5-1,TGCGCCAGCAGCTTGGGACAGGACAATGAGCAGTTCTTC,CASSLGQDNEQFF
TRBJ1-1,.,TRBD1,TRBV7-6,TGTGCCAGCAGCTTAGCGTTGGCAGGGGGCACTGAAGCTTTCTTT,CASSLALAGGTEAFF
TRBJ2-5,.,.,TRBV10-3,TGTGCCATCAGTAGACAGAGGTACCAAGAGACCCAGTACTTC,CAISRQRYQETQYF
TRBJ1-2,.,.,TRBV6-5,TGTGCCAGCAGTTACGAGGGTAGAGGCTATGGCTACACCTTC,CASSYEGRGYGYTF
TRBJ2-1,.,.,TRBV13,TGTGCCAGCAGCCAAGTCGGGTCCAATGAGCAGTTCTTC,CASSQVGSNEQFF
TRBJ2-3,.,.,TRBV7-9,TGTGCCAGCAGCTTAGCGCGTACAGCGGACACAGATACGCAGTATTTT,CASSLARTADTDTQYF
TRBJ2-7,.,.,TRBV27,TGTGCCAGCAGTGAGGGAGCCGGCTACGAGCAGTACTTC,CASSEGAGYEQYF
TRBJ1-2,.,TRBD1,TRBV6-4,TGTGCCAGCAGTGCGACAGGGCAGGGCTACACCTTC,CASSATGQGYTF
TRBJ2-6,.,.,TRBV29-1,TGCAGCGTTGTTTCGGTGAGCTCTGGGGCCAACGTCCTGACTTTC,CSVVSVSSGANVLTF
TRBJ2-7,.,.,TRBV5-1,TGCGCCAGCAGCCCCGAGTGGGGGAACGAGCAGTACTTC,CASSPEWGNEQYF
TRBJ2-1,.,.,TRBV6-5,TGTGCCAGCAGTTACTCCGGGTATCTTGAGCAGTTCTTC,CASSYSGYLEQFF
TRBJ1-1,.,.,TRBV29-1,TGCAGCGTTGTTACAGATCGGAACACTGAAGCTTTCTTT,CSVVTDRNTEAFF
TRBJ2-2,.,.,TRBV7-9,TGTGCCAGCAGCTTATCCCTCGGGGAGCTGTTTTTT,CASSLSLGELFF
TRBJ2-7,.,.,TRBV20-1,TGCAGTGCTAGAGATGGGGCGGGAACAGCCTACGAGCAGTACTTC,CSARDGAGTAYEQYF
TRBJ2-3,.,.,TRBV30,TGTGCCTGGACCTTTTGGGCAGGGCGGAGAGAGGATACGCAGTATTTT,CAWTFWAGRREDTQYF
TRBJ2-7,.,.,TRBV27,TGTGCCAGCAGTTTATTTGGGGGCTCCTACGAGCAGTACTTC,CASSLFGGSYEQYF
TRBJ2-2,.,TRBD1,TRBV4-1,TGCGCCAGCGGCAACAGGGGGCGGAACACCGGGGAGCTGTTTTTT,CASGNRGRNTGELFF
TRBJ1-1,.,.,TRBV5-1,TGCGCCAGCAGCTTGGTTAAGGTCAGGGGCATGAACACTGAAGCTTTCTTT,CASSLVKVRGMNTEAFF
TRBJ2-1,once,TRBD2,TRBV7-8,TGTGCCAGCAGCCACTGGACTAGCGGGGGTTCCTACAATGAGCAGTTCTTC,CASSHWTSGGSYNEQFF
TRBJ2-5,.,.,TRBV20-1,TGCAGTGCTAGAGACGCGGCGAGTTGGGGGACCCAGTACTTC,CSARDAASWGTQYF
TRBJ2-7,.,TRBD2,TRBV20-1,TGCAGTGCTAGAATTCTGACGGGAGGGCGAGAGCAGTACTTC,CSARILTGGREQYF
TRBJ2-3,.,.,TRBV12-3/TRBV12-4,TGTGCCAGCAGTTTGTTGTCCTCAGATACGCAGTATTTT,CASSLLSSDTQYF